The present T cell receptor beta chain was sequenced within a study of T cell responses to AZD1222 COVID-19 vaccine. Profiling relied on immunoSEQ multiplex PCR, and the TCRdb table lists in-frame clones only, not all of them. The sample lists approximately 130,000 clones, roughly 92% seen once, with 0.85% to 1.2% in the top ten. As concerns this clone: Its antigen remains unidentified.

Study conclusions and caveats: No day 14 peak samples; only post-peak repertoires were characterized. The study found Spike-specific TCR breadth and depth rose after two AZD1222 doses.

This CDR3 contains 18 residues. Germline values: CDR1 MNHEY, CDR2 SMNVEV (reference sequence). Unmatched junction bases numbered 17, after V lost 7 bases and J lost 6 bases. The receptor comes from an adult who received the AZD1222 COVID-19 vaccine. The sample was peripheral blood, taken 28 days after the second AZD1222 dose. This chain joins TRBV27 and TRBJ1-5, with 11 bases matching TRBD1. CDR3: CASTQVGQGGKGGQPQHF. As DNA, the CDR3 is TGTGCCAGCACCCAAGTGGGACAGGGGGGCAAAGGGGGTCAGCCCCAGCATTTT.